The sequence of this T cell receptor (beta chain) was determined in a study of breast tumors, draining lymph nodes, adjacent tissues. TCRdb re-derived calls from the multiplex PCR reads in MiXCR, one entry per CDR3 protein. The sample holds 150,000 to 200,000 distinct CDR3 sequences; 33% are singletons and the top ten take approximately 4.2%. Axillary draining lymph nodes of breast cancer patients supplied the node samples. Between the trimmed V and J ends, which lost 4 bases and 2 bases, there was a span of 10 bases. The germline V gene has CDR1 WNHNN and CDR2 SYGVQD (reference sequence). This CDR3 is 14 amino acids long. This clonotype was counted many times.

The clonotype was recovered from a female donor with breast cancer. Some clones in this sample may be carry-over from other donors' samples. V gene TRBV10-1 combines with J gene TRBJ2-3, with D possibly TRBD2 on 5 matching bases. Sequencing was done on a sample of axillary lymph node tissue. The CDR3 protein is CASSGERDTDTQYF. DNA of the CDR3: TGCGCCAGCAGTGGCGAGAGGGACACAGATACGCAGTATTTT.